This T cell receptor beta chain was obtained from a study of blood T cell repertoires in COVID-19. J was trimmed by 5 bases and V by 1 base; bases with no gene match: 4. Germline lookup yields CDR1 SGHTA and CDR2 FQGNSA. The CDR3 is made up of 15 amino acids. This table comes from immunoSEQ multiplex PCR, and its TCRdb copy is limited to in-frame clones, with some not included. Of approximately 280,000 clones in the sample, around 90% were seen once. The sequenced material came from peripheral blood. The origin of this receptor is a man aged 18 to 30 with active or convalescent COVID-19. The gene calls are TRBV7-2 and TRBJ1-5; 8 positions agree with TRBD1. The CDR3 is CASSLDRDRHQPQHF. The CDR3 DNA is TGTGCCAGCAGCTTAGATCGGGACAGGCATCAGCCCCAGCATTTT.